The following is a T cell receptor beta chain sequence with its context. At least ten counts were recorded for this clonotype. Its antigen specificity is not known. No per-base quality is available; no much larger clone lies one base away. CDR1 is given as SGHTA and CDR2 as FQGNSA, both from the germline V gene. From the cysteine up to the phenylalanine, the CDR3 has a length of 12 residues. Only the CDR3 region is kept as DNA, spanning 36 bases read in frame from base 1. Relative to germline, V is missing 4 bases and J is missing 8 bases, with 4 bases of the junction outside any gene match. This sample was included in a study of T cell repertoires in cytomegalovirus infection (dated by TCRdb to the late 2010s). Regarding the study in general: Alongside well-studied HLA-B-restricted epitopes, the peptide stimulations were aimed at recently identified HLA-C-restricted CMV epitopes, whose presentation resists viral immunomodulation. Donor HLA type was relevant to the analysis, because carriage of CMV infection together with the matching HLA type was indicated by public TCR beta signatures.

General study outcomes and caveats: In the ex vivo response, HLA-C-restricted CMV-specific TCR beta clonotypes were dominant, and in two of eight donors the single most frequent clonotype came from this HLA-C-restricted group. In both this cohort and an independent approximately 370-donor cohort, the cumulative frequency of public TCR beta family members distinguished carriers of CMV infection plus the relevant HLA type.

In light of the paper, this sample's treatment or condition label describes: in vitro stimulation with specific CMV peptide epitopes to enrich CMV-specific T cells. Sequencing instrument: Illumina HiSeq 1500. Using fastp at Q25 and MiXCR, TCRdb reprocessed the public reads and kept productive beta chains. Each entry is one CDR3 protein sequence, shown with its most common DNA and genes. Present in this sample are some 920,000 distinct CDR3 sequences, around 29% of which were seen just once. The ten most abundant clones make up around 15% of the sample. The chain uses TRBV7-2 and TRBJ1-1, with 7 bases in between that match TRBD1. The material sequenced was cultured CD8+ T cells from PBMCs, taken from culture after CMV antigen stimulation. The source of this sequence is a human donor in good health (CMV status not recorded). Some clones in this sample may be carry-over from other donors' samples. The CDR3 corresponds to CASSSGTDEAFF. The DNA sequence follows: TGTGCCAGCAGCTCCGGGACAGACGAAGCTTTCTTT.